This T cell receptor (beta chain) comes out of a study of CD8+CD57+ T cells in acquired aplastic anemia. At the level of the study: Mean DNA quantity obtained from sorted CD4+ and CD8+ cells was approximately 3 ug. Study-level findings and limits: Between patients and controls, 25 to 30 CD8+ CDR3 sequences were found in common. Levels of CD8+ Simpson's diversity were not significantly distinct in patients versus controls.

For this clonotype: Its antigen is unidentified.

V lost 3 bases, J lost 5 bases, and 8 bases stayed unmatched. Germline CDR1 SQVTM, CDR2 ANQGSEA. The CDR3 contains 14 residues. Flow cytometry had shown expanded CD8+CD57+ cells in the patients chosen for sequencing. Every patient had severe acquired aplastic anemia. Profiles of TCR beta VDJ and CDR3 were generated from a genomic DNA template. From the reads, TCRdb called clonotypes with MiXCR, one entry per CDR3 protein. The sample yields 100,000 to 150,000 distinct CDR3 sequences, approximately 36% seen once. V and J are TRBV29-1 and TRBJ2-5; 8 nucleotides agree with TRBD1. This receptor was obtained from a human donor with aplastic anemia. Input material: sorted CD4+, CD8+, or CD8+CD57+ T cells (not recorded which) from PBMCs. The CDR3 reads CSVEWAGGRETQYF. CDR3 sequence (DNA): TGCAGCGTTGAGTGGGCAGGGGGCAGGGAGACCCAGTACTTC.